The T cell receptor (beta chain) under discussion was sequenced for a study of shared clonotypes between healthy human individuals. Study findings and constraints: Rarefaction demonstrated incomplete sorted-subset sequencing despite large depth. All-four-donor shared clonotypes had higher generation probabilities than non-shared clonotypes did.

Sequencing was performed with immunoSEQ multiplex PCR; in TCRdb, only in-frame clones are kept and a portion is missing. The profile covers 640,000 or so clones, with 60% to 80% appearing a single time and approximately 1.8% taken by the ten largest. About this clone itself: Its antigen is still unknown.

Germline CDR1 reads KGHSH; CDR2 reads LQKENI. V shed 4 bases, J shed 8 bases, and the junction held 7 bases outside the gene matches. The CDR3 is 14 amino acids. The donors were all Caucasian adults (living in Nashville, Tennessee). The receptor was derived from a woman in her twenties or thirties in good health. Sequencing was performed on memory CD4+ T cells sorted from blood. The sample's subset: CD45RA-negative fraction. J is TRBJ1-2 and V is TRBV18; 10 positions agree with TRBD1. CDR3 sequence (DNA): TGTGCCAGCTCACACTCCGGGACAGGGGACGGCTACACCTTC. Translation gives CASSHSGTGDGYTF.